The text below deals with one T cell receptor beta chain. The antigen is unknown. Other DNA sequences from this sample encode an identical CDR3 as well. The data originate from a study of cytomegalovirus exposure and HLA in healthy donors. General study findings and limits: Productive rates of about 90% or about 30% were seen for most TCR beta V segments in an earlier analysis.

V dropped 0 bases and J dropped 0 bases, with 6 bases sitting between them. The CDR3 extends over 14 amino acids. The germline V gene encodes CDR1 GTSNPN and CDR2 SVGIG (reference sequence). It was with 60 Vbeta and 13 Jbeta primers that the PCR ran. The data were produced by immunoSEQ multiplex PCR, yet TCRdb's version contains in-frame clones alone and is incomplete. The sample includes around 150,000 clones, approximately 85% of them seen just once. The chain is built from TRBV30 and TRBJ1-3; D not certain. The source of this sequence is a man aged 18 to 29 in good health and CMV-seropositive. Sequencing was performed on PBMCs. The CDR3 spells CAWSVPGSGNTIYF. CDR3 DNA: TGTGCCTGGAGTGTACCCGGCTCTGGAAACACCATATATTTT.